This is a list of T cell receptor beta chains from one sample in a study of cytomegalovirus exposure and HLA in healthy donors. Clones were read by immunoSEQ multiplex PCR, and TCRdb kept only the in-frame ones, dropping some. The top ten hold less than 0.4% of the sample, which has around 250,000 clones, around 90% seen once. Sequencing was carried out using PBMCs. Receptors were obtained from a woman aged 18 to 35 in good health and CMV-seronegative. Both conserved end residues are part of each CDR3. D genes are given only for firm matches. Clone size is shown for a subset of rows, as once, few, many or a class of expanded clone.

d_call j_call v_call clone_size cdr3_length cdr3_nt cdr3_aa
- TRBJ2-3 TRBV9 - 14 TGTGCCAGCAGCGTAGCTAACCGGGAAAATACGCAGTATTTT CASSVANRENTQYF
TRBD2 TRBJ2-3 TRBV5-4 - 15 TGTGCCAGCAGCTGGGGACTAGCCCACACAGATACGCAGTATTTT CASSWGLAHTDTQYF
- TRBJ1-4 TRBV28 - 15 TGTGCCAGCAGTTTTTCCCATGGGCCTCATGAAAAACTGTTTTTT CASSFSHGPHEKLFF
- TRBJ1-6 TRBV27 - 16 TGTGCCAGCAGTTTAGGCGGGGAAGCCTATAATTCACCCCTCCACTTT CASSLGGEAYNSPLHF
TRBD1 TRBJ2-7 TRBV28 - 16 TGTGCCAGCAGGAAGACTTCTTGGGACAGGTCCTACGAGCAGTACTTC CASRKTSWDRSYEQYF
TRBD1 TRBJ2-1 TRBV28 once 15 TGTGCCAGCCATTTTTCGGACAGGGCTTACAATGAGCAGTTCTTC CASHFSDRAYNEQFF
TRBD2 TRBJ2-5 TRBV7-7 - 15 TGTGCCAGCAGCTTATTCCGCGGGGGACAAGAGACCCAGTACTTC CASSLFRGGQETQYF
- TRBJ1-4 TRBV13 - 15 TGTGCCAGCAGCCTATGGCGGGGGGCGAAGGAAAAACTGTTTTTT CASSLWRGAKEKLFF
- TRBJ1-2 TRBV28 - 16 TGTGCCAGCAGTTTAGCGCCGGGCCCCGAGAGGGATGGCTACACCTTC CASSLAPGPERDGYTF
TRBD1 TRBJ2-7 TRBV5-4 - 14 TGTGCCAGCAGCACCCGGGACAGTTCCTACGAGCAGTACTTC CASSTRDSSYEQYF
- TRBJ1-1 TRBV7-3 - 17 TGTGCCAGCAGCTTAAGCCCGTTTCGGGGAGCCAACACTGAAGCTTTCTTT CASSLSPFRGANTEAFF
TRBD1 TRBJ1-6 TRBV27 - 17 TGTGCCAGCAGTTTCCTAGGTGGTGGGACAGGGGTATCACCCCTCCACTTT CASSFLGGGTGVSPLHF
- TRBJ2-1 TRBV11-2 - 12 TGTGCCAGCAGCGACCTGGGGGGTGAGCAGTTCTTC CASSDLGGEQFF
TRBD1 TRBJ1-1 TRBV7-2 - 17 TGTGCCAGCAGCTCCGCTGGGGGGACAGGGAGGAACACTGAAGCTTTCTTT CASSSAGGTGRNTEAFF
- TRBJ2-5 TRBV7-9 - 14 TGTGCCAGCAGCTTAGGGGGGGTCCAAGAGACCCAGTACTTC CASSLGGVQETQYF
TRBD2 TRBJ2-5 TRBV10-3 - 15 TGTGCCATCAGTGAGTCAGCTAGCGGGGTTGAGACCCAGTACTTC CAISESASGVETQYF
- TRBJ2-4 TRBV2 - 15 TGTGCCAGCGCCGCTGGGGCGGTAGCCAAAAACATTCAGTACTTC CASAAGAVAKNIQYF
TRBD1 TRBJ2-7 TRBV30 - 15 TGTGCCTGGAGTAGGACAGGAATGAGATCCTACGAGCAGTACTTC CAWSRTGMRSYEQYF
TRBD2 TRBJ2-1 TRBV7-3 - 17 TGTGCCAGCAGCCCCGTCGGTGGGGCTAGCGGGGTCTATGAGCAGTTCTTC CASSPVGGASGVYEQFF
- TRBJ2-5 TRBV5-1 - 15 TGCGCCAGCAGCTTGGCCTCTCGGCGGGAAGAGACCCAGTACTTC CASSLASRREETQYF
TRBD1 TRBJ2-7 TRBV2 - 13 TGTGCCAGCTACCGGGACAGAAACTACGAGCAGTACTTC CASYRDRNYEQYF
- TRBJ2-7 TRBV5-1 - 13 TGCGCCAGCAGTTGGGCCCTCTCCTACGAGCAGTACTTC CASSWALSYEQYF
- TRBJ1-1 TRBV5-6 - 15 TGTGCCAGCTACGGACGGAGAGTAAGGGGCACTGAAGCTTTCTTT CASYGRRVRGTEAFF
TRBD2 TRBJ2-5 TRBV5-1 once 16 TGCGCCAGCAGCTTGGGAGGTACTAGCGGGGAGTTGTCCCAGTACTTC CASSLGGTSGELSQYF
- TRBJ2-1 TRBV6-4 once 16 TGTGCCAGCAGTAGGGCGGGGGCCGACCCCTACAATGAGCAGTTCTTC CASSRAGADPYNEQFF
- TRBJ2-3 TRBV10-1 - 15 TGCGCCAGCAGTGAGTCGATGATGGCCACAGATACGCAGTATTTT CASSESMMATDTQYF
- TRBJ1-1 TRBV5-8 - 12 TGTGCCGCCGACTCCCCGACAGTTGAAGCTTTCTTT CAADSPTVEAFF
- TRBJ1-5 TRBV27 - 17 TGTGCCAGCAGTCTAAGCCCCCACGACAGGCTGGATCAGCCCCAGCATTTT CASSLSPHDRLDQPQHF
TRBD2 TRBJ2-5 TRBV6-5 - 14 TGTGCCAGCAACTCCGGGACTAGCTTAGAGACCCAGTACTTC CASNSGTSLETQYF
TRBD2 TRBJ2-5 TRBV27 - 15 TGTGCCAGCAGTTCCACTAGCGGGGGCCAAGAGACCCAGTACTTC CASSSTSGGQETQYF
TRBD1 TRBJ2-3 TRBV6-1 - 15 TGTGCCAGCACCCAAGGACAGGGGTTCGCAGATACGCAGTATTTT CASTQGQGFADTQYF
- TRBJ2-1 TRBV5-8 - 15 TGTGCCAGCAGCTTGGCCCAGGGCGAAACCCATGAGCAGTTCTTC CASSLAQGETHEQFF
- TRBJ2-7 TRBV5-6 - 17 TGTGCCAGCAGCTTGGCGGGGGTGGGTTTCGGACTATACGAGCAGTACTTC CASSLAGVGFGLYEQYF
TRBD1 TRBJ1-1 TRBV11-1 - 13 TGTGCCAGCGGGAAGGGGGCAGACACTGAAGCTTTCTTT CASGKGADTEAFF
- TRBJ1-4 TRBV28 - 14 TGTGCCAGCAGAGAAGGGACTCATAATGAAAAACTGTTTTTT CASREGTHNEKLFF
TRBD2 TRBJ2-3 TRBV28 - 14 TGTGCCAGCTTAGCGGGGGGGTTTGTAGATACGCAGTATTTT CASLAGGFVDTQYF
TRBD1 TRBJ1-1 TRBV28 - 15 TGTGCCAGCAGTTTATCAGGGGGTGGTGGCACTGAAGCTTTCTTT CASSLSGGGGTEAFF
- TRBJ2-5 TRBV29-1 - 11 TGCAGCGGATCCCATAGGGACACGAAAGACTTC CSGSHRDTKDF
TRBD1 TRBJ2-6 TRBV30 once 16 TGTGCCTGGCCCAGGACAGGCTCTAAGGGGGCCAACGTCCTGACTTTC CAWPRTGSKGANVLTF
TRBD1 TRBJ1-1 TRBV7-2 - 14 TGTGCCAGCAGCCCTTGGACAGGATCGACTGAAGCTTTCTTT CASSPWTGSTEAFF